This T cell receptor (beta chain) was observed in a study of T cell clonotyping in hematopoietic cell transplantation. With 7 bases removed from V and 4 bases from J, the gap between germline ends came to 17 bases. This CDR3 comprises 14 residues. Germline V lookup: CDR1 GTSNPN, CDR2 SVGIG (reference sequence). Documented time point: recipient sample about 28 days before transplant, after cytoreduction. Libraries were prepared by immunoSEQ multiplex PCR; TCRdb keeps only in-frame clonotypes and omits some of them. Of some 13,000 clones listed, approximately 80% are singletons. The sequence derives from a man between 60 and 70 years old with acute myeloid leukemia. Some clones in this sample may be carry-over from other donors' samples. Here the sequenced sample was peripheral blood mononuclear cells, taken before stem cell transplant. V is TRBV30 and J is TRBJ1-3; perhaps TRBD1 as D (5 bases). Here the CDR3 reads CASEWGTLGNTIYF. The DNA for the CDR3 is TGTGCCTCCGAATGGGGGACCTTGGGAAACACCATATATTTT.